The 24 T cell receptor beta chains presented below share a single source sample, sequenced in a study of shared clonotypes between healthy human individuals. As defined, naive CD8 cells were CD45RO-negative and positively selected for CCR7, with terminally differentiated effector memory CD45RA+ cells excluded. Data came from immunoSEQ multiplex PCR; TCRdb stores just in-frame clones and leaves some out. Here the sample spans nearly 2 million clones, around 96% being singletons. The sample consisted of naive CD8+ T cells sorted from blood. All receptors come from a man in his late teens or twenties in good health.

The chain combines TRBV6-1 with TRBJ2-3; no clear D. CDR1 MNHNS and CDR2 SASEGT come from the germline V gene. The germline V and J ends were trimmed by 1 base and 9 bases, with 11 bases remaining between them. The CDR3 sequence is 13 residues long. The CDR3, as DNA: TGTGCCAGCAGTGAAGAGTCCCCGGAGACGCAGTATTTT. Its translation: CASSEESPETQYF.

V and J are TRBV27 and TRBJ2-1; 12 bases match TRBD2. This CDR3 comprises 15 residues. Losses at the gene ends were 9 bases for V and 6 bases for J; bases not matched to a gene: 9. Per the germline V gene, CDR1 is MNHEY and CDR2 is SMNVEV (reference sequence). CDR3 sequence: CASRPGTSGPNEQFF. In nucleotides, the CDR3 is TGTGCCAGTAGGCCCGGGACTAGCGGGCCCAATGAGCAGTTCTTC.

The chain is built from TRBV7-9 and TRBJ2-4; 7 nucleotides align to TRBD1. In germline, CDR1 is SEHNR, CDR2 FQNEAQ (reference sequence). The CDR3 consists of 14 residues. V dropped 5 bases and J dropped 3; count of bases not matched to a gene: 4. The CDR3 sequence: CASSLGDSKNIQYF. The CDR3 DNA is TGTGCCAGCAGCCTAGGGGACAGCAAAAACATTCAGTACTTC.

The rearrangement uses TRBV4-3 and TRBJ2-7; 8 positions agree with TRBD1. The CDR3 is made up of 12 amino acids. After removal of 4 bases from V and 6 bases from J, the junction contained 2 bases not matched to a gene. Germline V gene lookup returns CDR1 LGHNA and CDR2 YSLEER. The CDR3 nucleotides read TGCGCCAGCAGCCCGACAGGGGTCGAGCAGTACTTC. Residues: CASSPTGVEQYF.

The CDR3 region is CASSFRGWNEQFF. For the CDR3, the DNA is TGTGCCAGCAGTTTCCGGGGGTGGAATGAGCAGTTCTTC. The chain links TRBV28 to TRBJ2-1, with a tentative D call TRBD2 (6 bases). Germline CDR1 and CDR2: MDHEN and SYDVKM. Trimming took off 3 bases at V and 7 bases at J, with 10 bases between the two ends. The CDR3 has 13 amino acids.

The rearrangement uses TRBV19 and TRBJ1-2; D ambiguous. V was cut by 5 bases and J by 4 bases, with 11 bases left in between. This CDR3 comprises 13 residues. Germline V gene lookup returns CDR1 LNHDA and CDR2 SQIVND (reference sequence). CDR3 sequence: CASSSQLFYGYTF. The DNA of the CDR3 is TGTGCCAGTAGTTCGCAGCTATTCTATGGCTACACCTTC.

The chain carries TRBV6-1 and TRBJ2-7, with D uncertain. Germline loops: CDR1 MNHNS, CDR2 SASEGT. The V end was cut by 2 bases, the J end by 1 base, with 12 bases between. The CDR3 runs to 15 residues. In DNA form, the CDR3 reads TGTGCCAGCAGTGAAAGGGATGGCTGGTCCTACGAGCAGTACTTC. Its translation: CASSERDGWSYEQYF.

The rearrangement joins TRBV20-1 to TRBJ2-7; 8 nucleotides align to TRBD1. Germline V gene data show CDR1 as DFQATT and CDR2 as SNEGSKA (reference sequence). This CDR3 is built from 11 residues. V shed 6 bases, J shed 6 bases, and the junction held 4 bases outside the gene matches. The DNA for the CDR3 is TGCAGTGCGAAGACAGGGGCCGAGCAGTACTTC. This sequence encodes CSAKTGAEQYF.

The V call is TRBV11-2, the J call TRBJ2-7; D not certain. The CDR3 runs 15 residues. Trimming cost V 0 bases and J 0 bases, with 9 bases left between them. Germline V lookup: CDR1 SGHAT, CDR2 FQNNGV. The CDR3 is CASSLDGRYSYEQYF. CDR3 nucleotide sequence: TGTGCCAGCAGCTTAGATGGACGGTACTCCTACGAGCAGTACTTC. The complete variable domain, with remaining parts taken from reference TRBV11-2 and TRBJ2-7, reads EAGVAQSPRYKIIEKRQSVAFWCNPISGHATLYWYQQILGQGPKLLIQFQNNGVVDDSQLPKDRFSAERLKGVDSTLKIQPAKLEDSAVYLCASSLDGRYSYEQYFGPGTRLTVT.

This clone has just one count. This chain links TRBV4-1 with TRBJ2-3; D is uncertain. The CDR3 totals 14 residues. With 1 base removed from V and 2 bases from J, the gap between germline ends came to 7 bases. From germline, CDR1 is MGHRA and CDR2 YSYEKL. The CDR3 spells CASSQVRVTDTQYF. CDR3 sequence (DNA): TGCGCCAGCAGCCAAGTAAGGGTCACAGATACGCAGTATTTT.

This sequence joins TRBV18 and TRBJ2-1, with 9 bases that match TRBD2. The CDR3 runs to 19 residues. Germline values: CDR1 KGHSH, CDR2 LQKENI. Trimming took 3 bases from V and 2 from J; bases not matched to a gene: 14. CDR3: CASSPGPSSGDTPYNEQFF. In DNA form, the CDR3 reads TGTGCCAGCTCACCGGGGCCTTCTAGCGGGGATACCCCCTACAATGAGCAGTTCTTC.

This chain connects TRBV27 to TRBJ2-1; 15 bases match TRBD2. Germline-derived CDR1 and CDR2 are MNHEY and SMNVEV (reference sequence). The CDR3 extends over 17 amino acids. The J segment lost 4 bases and the V segment lost 6 bases, leaving 7 bases of the junction unmatched. The CDR3 sequence: CASSLGLAGGYYNEQFF. The CDR3 region has the DNA TGTGCCAGCAGCCTCGGACTAGCGGGGGGGTATTACAATGAGCAGTTCTTC.

This sequence joins TRBV6-6 and TRBJ1-2; TRBD1 is a possible D gene (6 bases). The CDR3 contains 14 residues. CDR1 MNHNY and CDR2 SVGAGI come from the germline V gene (reference sequence). Trimming took 5 bases from V and 6 from J, leaving 16 bases between them. Written as DNA, the CDR3 is TGTGCCAGCAGTATTTCACAGGGACCTGATGGCTACACCTTC. Translated, it gives CASSISQGPDGYTF.

V gene TRBV4-1 combines with J gene TRBJ2-7; D remains unclear. V lost 0 bases and J 3 bases, leaving 3 bases between the germline ends. The CDR3 covers 12 residues. The germline CDR1 and CDR2 sequences are MGHRA and YSYEKL. CDR3 sequence reads: CASSQESYEQYF. CDR3 nucleotide sequence: TGCGCCAGCAGCCAAGAGAGCTACGAGCAGTACTTC.

The gene calls are TRBV29-1 and TRBJ2-1, with TRBD2 as a possible D gene (6 bases). V gave up 7 bases and J gave up 4 bases, with 11 bases separating them. The CDR3 contains 12 residues. CDR1 is SQVTM, CDR2 ANQGSEA, per germline. The CDR3 spells CSAGGRYNEQFF. CDR3 DNA: TGCAGCGCCGGAGGGAGATACAATGAGCAGTTCTTC.

V is TRBV16 and J is TRBJ1-2, with a possible D match to TRBD1 (6 bases). The CDR3 has 17 amino acids. Germline lookup yields CDR1 KGHSY and CDR2 FQNENV. V lost 0 bases and J 0 bases, leaving 14 bases between the germline ends. CDR3 region: CASSQSGRGGANYGYTF. The CDR3 DNA follows: TGTGCCAGCAGCCAATCGGGCAGGGGAGGCGCTAACTATGGCTACACCTTC.

This chain joins TRBV30 and TRBJ2-3; the match to TRBD2 covers 12 bases. J gave up 5 bases and V 5 bases, and 5 bases lay outside the gene matches. The CDR3 sequence is 14 residues long. Germline-derived CDR1 and CDR2 are GTSNPN and SVGIG (reference sequence). CDR3 sequence (DNA): TGTGCCTGGGGCAAACTAGCGGGAGGAGATACGCAGTATTTT. This translates into CAWGKLAGGDTQYF.

V and J are TRBV10-2 and TRBJ2-7; 7 bases are a match to TRBD2. V shed 2 bases, J shed 3 bases, and the junction held 1 base outside the gene matches. This CDR3 spans 13 amino acids. The germline V gene encodes CDR1 WSHSY and CDR2 SAAADI. CDR3 region: CASSEGTNYEQYF. For the CDR3, the DNA is TGCGCCAGCAGTGAGGGGACTAACTACGAGCAGTACTTC.

The chain uses TRBV6-1 and TRBJ2-3; unclear D gene. CDR3 length equals 14 residues. Trimming took 4 bases from V and 1 from J, leaving 9 bases between them. Germline values: CDR1 MNHNS, CDR2 SASEGT. In DNA, the CDR3 is TGTGCCAGCAGTGGTCTAGACGGCACAGATACGCAGTATTTT. Protein product: CASSGLDGTDTQYF.

This chain links TRBV5-6 with TRBJ2-7, with 10 nucleotides matching TRBD2. CDR3 length equals 15 residues. Germline CDR1 reads SGHDT; CDR2 reads YYEEEE. V dropped 0 bases and J dropped 4; count of bases not matched to a gene: 4. The CDR3 region is CASSLELAGEYEQYF. As DNA, the CDR3 is TGTGCCAGCAGCTTGGAGCTAGCGGGAGAGTACGAGCAGTACTTC.

The chain recombines TRBV28 with TRBJ2-2; D gene ambiguous. The V end lost 7 bases, the J end lost 4 bases, and 10 bases lay between the germline ends. Germline assignment: CDR1 MDHEN and CDR2 SYDVKM. The length of the CDR3 is 13 residues. In nucleotides, the CDR3 is TGTGCCAGCATCGAATCCCTCACCGGGGAGCTGTTTTTT. Its translation is CASIESLTGELFF.

The chain employs TRBV27 and TRBJ2-7; 9 bases map to TRBD1. The length of the CDR3 is 15 residues. V shed 7 bases and J 6 bases; nucleotides not matched to a gene: 13. Germline V gene lookup returns CDR1 MNHEY and CDR2 SMNVEV (reference sequence). CDR3 sequence reads: CASTHVGTGSVEQYF. In DNA, the CDR3 is TGTGCCAGCACCCACGTCGGGACAGGGAGCGTCGAGCAGTACTTC.

This rearrangement joins TRBV11-2 to TRBJ2-1; no definite D call. The CDR3 is 12 amino acids. The germline CDR1 and CDR2 sequences are SGHAT and FQNNGV. V was clipped by 2 bases and J by 6 bases, with 5 bases between them. The CDR3 sequence: CASSLSPNEQFF. The CDR3 DNA is TGTGCCAGCAGCTTATCCCCCAATGAGCAGTTCTTC.

The chain recombines TRBV27 with TRBJ2-3, with D perhaps matching TRBD2 (5 bases). Germline-derived CDR1 and CDR2 are MNHEY and SMNVEV (reference sequence). The length of the CDR3 is 14 residues. Trimming stripped 3 bases from V and 6 bases from J, with 13 bases between. The CDR3 DNA follows: TGTGCCAGCAGTTTTCTAGCATCGGGTGATACGCAGTATTTT. As protein: CASSFLASGDTQYF.